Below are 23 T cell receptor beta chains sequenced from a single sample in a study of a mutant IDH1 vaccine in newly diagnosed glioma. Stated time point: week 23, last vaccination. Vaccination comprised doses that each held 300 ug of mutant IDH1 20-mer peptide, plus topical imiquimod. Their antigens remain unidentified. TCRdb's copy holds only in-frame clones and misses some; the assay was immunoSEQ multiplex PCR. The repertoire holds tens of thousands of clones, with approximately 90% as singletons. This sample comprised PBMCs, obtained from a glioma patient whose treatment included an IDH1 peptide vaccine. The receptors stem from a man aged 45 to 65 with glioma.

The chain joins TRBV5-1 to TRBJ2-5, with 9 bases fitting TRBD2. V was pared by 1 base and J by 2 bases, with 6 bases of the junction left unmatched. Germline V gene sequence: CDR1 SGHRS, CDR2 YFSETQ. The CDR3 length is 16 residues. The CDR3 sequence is CASSLRAGGPQETQYF. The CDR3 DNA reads TGCGCCAGCAGCTTGAGGGCGGGGGGGCCACAAGAGACCCAGTACTTC.

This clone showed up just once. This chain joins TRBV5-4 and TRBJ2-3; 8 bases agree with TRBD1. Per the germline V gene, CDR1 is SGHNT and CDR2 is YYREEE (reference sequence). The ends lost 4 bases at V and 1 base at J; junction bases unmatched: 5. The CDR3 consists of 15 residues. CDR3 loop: CASSGQGRGTDTQYF. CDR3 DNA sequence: TGTGCCAGCAGCGGACAGGGAAGGGGCACAGATACGCAGTATTTT.

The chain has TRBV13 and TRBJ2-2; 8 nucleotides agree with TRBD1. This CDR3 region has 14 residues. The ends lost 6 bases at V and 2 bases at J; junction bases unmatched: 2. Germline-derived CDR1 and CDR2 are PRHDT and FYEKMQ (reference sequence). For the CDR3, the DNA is TGTGCCAGCAGGACAGGGGTAAACACCGGGGAGCTGTTTTTT. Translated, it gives CASRTGVNTGELFF. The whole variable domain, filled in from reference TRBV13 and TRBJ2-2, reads AAGVIQSPRHLIKEKRETATLKCYPIPRHDTVYWYQQGPGQDPQFLISFYEKMQSDKGSIPDRFSAQQFSDYHSELNMSSLELGDSALYFCASRTGVNTGELFFGEGSRLTVL.

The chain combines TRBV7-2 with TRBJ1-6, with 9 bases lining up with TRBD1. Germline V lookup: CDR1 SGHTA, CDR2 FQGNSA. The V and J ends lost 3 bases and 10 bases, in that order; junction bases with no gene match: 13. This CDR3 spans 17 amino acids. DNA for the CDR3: TGTGCCAGCAGCTTGGGAACAGGGGGCTCTGATAGATCACCCCTCCACTTT. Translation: CASSLGTGGSDRSPLHF.

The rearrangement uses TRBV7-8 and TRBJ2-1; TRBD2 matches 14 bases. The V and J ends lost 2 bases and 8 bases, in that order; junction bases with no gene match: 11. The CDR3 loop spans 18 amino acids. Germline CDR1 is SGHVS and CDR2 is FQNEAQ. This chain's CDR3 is CASSLLGFRTSGRYEQFF. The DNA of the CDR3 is TGTGCCAGCAGCTTATTAGGCTTTAGGACTAGCGGGAGGTATGAGCAGTTCTTC.

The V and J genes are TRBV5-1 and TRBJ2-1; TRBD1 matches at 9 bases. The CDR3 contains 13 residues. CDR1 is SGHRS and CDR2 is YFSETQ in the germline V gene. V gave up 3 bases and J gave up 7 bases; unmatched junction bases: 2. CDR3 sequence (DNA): TGCGCCAGCAGCTGGGACAGGGTGAATGAGCAGTTCTTC. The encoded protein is CASSWDRVNEQFF.

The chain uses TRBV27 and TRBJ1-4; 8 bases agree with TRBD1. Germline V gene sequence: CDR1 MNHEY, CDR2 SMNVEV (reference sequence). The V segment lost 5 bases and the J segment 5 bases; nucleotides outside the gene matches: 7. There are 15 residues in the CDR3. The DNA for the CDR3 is TGTGCCAGCAGTAACCGACAGGGGCGGAATGAAAAACTGTTTTTT. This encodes CASSNRQGRNEKLFF.

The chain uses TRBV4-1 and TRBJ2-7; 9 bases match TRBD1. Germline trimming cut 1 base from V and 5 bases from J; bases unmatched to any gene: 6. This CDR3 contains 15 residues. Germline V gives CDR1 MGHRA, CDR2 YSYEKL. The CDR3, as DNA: TGCGCCAGCAGCCAAGGAGGGACAGGGATCAACGAGCAGTACTTC. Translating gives CASSQGGTGINEQYF.

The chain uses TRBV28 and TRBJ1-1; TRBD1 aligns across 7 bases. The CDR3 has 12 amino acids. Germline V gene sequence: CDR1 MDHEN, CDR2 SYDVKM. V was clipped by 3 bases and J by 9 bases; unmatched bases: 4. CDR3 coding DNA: TGTGCCAGCAGTTTTCAGGGGGTTAAAGCTTTCTTT. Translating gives CASSFQGVKAFF.

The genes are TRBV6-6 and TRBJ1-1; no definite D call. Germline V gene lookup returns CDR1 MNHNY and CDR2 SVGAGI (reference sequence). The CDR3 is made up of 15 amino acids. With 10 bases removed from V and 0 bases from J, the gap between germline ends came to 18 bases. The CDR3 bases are TGTGCCACCTGGGCAGCCTATCGCATGAACACTGAAGCTTTCTTT. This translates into CATWAAYRMNTEAFF.

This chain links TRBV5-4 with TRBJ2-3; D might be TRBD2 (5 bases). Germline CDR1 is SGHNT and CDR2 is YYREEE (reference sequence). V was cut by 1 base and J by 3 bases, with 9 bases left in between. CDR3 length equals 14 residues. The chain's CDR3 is CASSLRGITDTQYF. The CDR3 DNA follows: TGTGCCAGCAGCTTGCGGGGTATTACAGATACGCAGTATTTT.

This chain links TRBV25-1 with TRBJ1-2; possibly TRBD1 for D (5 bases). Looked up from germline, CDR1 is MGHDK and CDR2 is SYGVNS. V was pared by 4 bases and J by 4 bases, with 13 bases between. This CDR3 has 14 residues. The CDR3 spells CASSAYGTSYGYTF. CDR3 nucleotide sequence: TGTGCCAGCAGTGCCTACGGGACTTCCTATGGCTACACCTTC.

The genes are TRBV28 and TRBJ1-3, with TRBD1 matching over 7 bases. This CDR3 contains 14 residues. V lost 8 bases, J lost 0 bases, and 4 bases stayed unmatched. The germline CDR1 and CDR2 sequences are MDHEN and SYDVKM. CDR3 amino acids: CASGDSISGNTIYF. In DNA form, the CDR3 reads TGTGCCAGCGGGGACAGTATCTCTGGAAACACCATATATTTT. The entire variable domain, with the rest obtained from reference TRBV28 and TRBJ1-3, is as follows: DVKVTQSSRYLVKRTGEKVFLECVQDMDHENMFWYRQDPGLGLRLIYFSYDVKMKEKGDIPEGYSVSREKKERFSLILESASTNQTSMYLCASGDSISGNTIYFGEGSWLTVV.

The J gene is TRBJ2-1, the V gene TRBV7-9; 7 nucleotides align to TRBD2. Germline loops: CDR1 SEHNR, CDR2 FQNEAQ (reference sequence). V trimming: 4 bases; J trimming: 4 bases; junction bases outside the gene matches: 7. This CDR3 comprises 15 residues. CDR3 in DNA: TGTGCCAGCAGCTCGGATCGGGGGGTATACAATGAGCAGTTCTTC. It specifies CASSSDRGVYNEQFF.

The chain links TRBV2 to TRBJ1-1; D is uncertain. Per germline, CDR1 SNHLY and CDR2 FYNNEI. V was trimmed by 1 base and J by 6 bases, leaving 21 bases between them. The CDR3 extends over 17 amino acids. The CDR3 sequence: CASSEGGGRERPPEAFF. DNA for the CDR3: TGTGCCAGCAGTGAAGGGGGAGGCCGGGAGCGGCCCCCTGAAGCTTTCTTT.

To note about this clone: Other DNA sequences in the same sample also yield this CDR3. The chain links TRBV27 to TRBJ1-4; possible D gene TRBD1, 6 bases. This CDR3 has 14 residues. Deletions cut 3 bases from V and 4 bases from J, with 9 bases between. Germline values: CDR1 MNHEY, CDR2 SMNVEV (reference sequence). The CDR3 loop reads CASSFSGVNEKLFF. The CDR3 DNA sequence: TGTGCCAGCAGTTTTTCAGGGGTTAATGAAAAACTGTTTTTT.

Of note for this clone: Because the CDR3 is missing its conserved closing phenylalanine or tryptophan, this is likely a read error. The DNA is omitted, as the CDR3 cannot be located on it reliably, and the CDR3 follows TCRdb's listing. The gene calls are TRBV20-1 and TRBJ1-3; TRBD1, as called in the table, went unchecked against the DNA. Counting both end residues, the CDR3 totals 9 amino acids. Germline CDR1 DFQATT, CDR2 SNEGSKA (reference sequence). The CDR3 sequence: CSATDRFMI.

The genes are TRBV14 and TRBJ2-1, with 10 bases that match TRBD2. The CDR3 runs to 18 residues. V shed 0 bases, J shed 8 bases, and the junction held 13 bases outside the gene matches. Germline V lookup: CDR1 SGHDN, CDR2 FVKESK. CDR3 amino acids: CASSQESLGASGSHEQFF. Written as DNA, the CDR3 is TGTGCCAGCAGCCAAGAAAGCCTAGGGGCTAGCGGGAGTCATGAGCAGTTCTTC.

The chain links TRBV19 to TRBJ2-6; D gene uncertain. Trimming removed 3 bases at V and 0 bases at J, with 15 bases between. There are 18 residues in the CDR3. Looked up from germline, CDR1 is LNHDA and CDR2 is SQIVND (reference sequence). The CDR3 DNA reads TGTGCCAGTAGTATTGACATTCACCCCTTCTCTGGGGCCAACGTCCTGACTTTC. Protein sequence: CASSIDIHPFSGANVLTF.

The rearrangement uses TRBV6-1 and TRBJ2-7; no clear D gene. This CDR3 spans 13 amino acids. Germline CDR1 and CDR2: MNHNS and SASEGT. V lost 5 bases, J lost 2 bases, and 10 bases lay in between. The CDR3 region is CASSLDRAYEQYF. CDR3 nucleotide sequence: TGTGCCAGCAGTCTCGACCGGGCCTACGAGCAGTACTTC.

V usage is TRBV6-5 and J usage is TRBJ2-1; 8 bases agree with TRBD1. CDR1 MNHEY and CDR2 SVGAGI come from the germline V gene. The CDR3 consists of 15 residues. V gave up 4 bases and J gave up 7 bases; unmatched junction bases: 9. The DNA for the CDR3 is TGTGCCAGCAGTTTCACGGGACAGGTTGGAAATGAGCAGTTCTTC. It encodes CASSFTGQVGNEQFF.

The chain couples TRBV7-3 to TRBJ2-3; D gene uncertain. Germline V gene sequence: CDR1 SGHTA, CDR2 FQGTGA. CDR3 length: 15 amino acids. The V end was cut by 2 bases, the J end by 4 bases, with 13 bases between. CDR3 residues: CASSLDRVRADTQYF. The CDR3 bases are TGTGCCAGCAGCTTAGATAGGGTCCGGGCAGATACGCAGTATTTT.

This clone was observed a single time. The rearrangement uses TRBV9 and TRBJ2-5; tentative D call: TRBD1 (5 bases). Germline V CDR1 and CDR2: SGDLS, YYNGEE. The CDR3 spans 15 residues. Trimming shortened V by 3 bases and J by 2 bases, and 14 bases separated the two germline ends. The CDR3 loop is CASSAEGAIQETQYF. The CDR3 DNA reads TGTGCCAGCAGCGCCGAAGGGGCAATTCAAGAGACCCAGTACTTC. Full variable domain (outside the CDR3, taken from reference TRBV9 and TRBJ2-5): DSGVTQTPKHLITATGQRVTLRCSPRSGDLSVYWYQQSLDQGLQFLIQYYNGEERAKGNILERFSAQQFPDLHSELNLSSLELGDSALYFCASSAEGAIQETQYFGPGTRLLVL.